This TCR beta chain was found in a study of siplizumab effects on memory and regulatory T cells. Data came from immunoSEQ multiplex PCR; TCRdb stores just in-frame clones and leaves some out. The sample has some 100,000 clones; approximately 91% are singletons. This CDR3 contains 11 residues. V gave up 7 bases and J gave up 11 bases, with 14 bases separating them. CDR1 is MNHEY and CDR2 is SMNVEV in the germline V gene (reference sequence). What was sequenced was CD4+ T cells sorted from blood. This chain connects TRBV27 to TRBJ1-1; weak D call: TRBD1 (5 bases). The TCR was taken from a human donor in good health. The CDR3: CASNRGGEAFF. The DNA for the CDR3 is TGTGCCAGCAATCGTGGGGGAGAGGCTTTCTTT.